These 26 T cell receptor beta chains came from one sample sequenced in a study of synovial regulatory T cells in juvenile arthritis (dated by TCRdb to the mid-2010s). The library came from the immunoSEQ multiplex PCR assay. TCRdb stores this immuneACCESS table with in-frame sequences only. Part of the clones is absent; in the studies checked, under half of the shortfall reflects unresolved V genes, and no reason is known for the rest. In this sample's table one finds approximately 9,300 clones. Of the sample, roughly 0.7% is held by the ten largest clones. Sample: Treg cells from blood. Read against the paper, the sample's cell subset or site label means: remaining (HLA-DR-negative) circulating blood Treg cells. All receptors come from a donor aged 2-29 years with juvenile idiopathic arthritis.

This chain connects TRBV10-3 to TRBJ2-7. CDR3 length equals 11 residues. The nucleotide record is missing. The V gene's germline CDR1 is ENHRY and CDR2 SYGVKD. The CDR3 protein is CASGAAYEQYF.

V usage is TRBV18 and J usage is TRBJ2-7; there is no DNA to check the TCRdb D call of TRBD2. CDR1 is KGHSH, CDR2 LQKENI, per germline. This CDR3 is 17 amino acids long. This entry has no DNA. The CDR3 protein is CASSPVSRLAGGFEQYF.

CDR3 region: CASRPSPGLPYVAQFF. The chain has TRBV7-9 and TRBJ2-1; TCRdb's D gene call, TRBD2, goes unchecked for lack of DNA. Germline-derived CDR1 and CDR2 are SEHNR and FQNEAQ (reference sequence). The CDR3 covers 16 residues. Only the protein is on record.

The rearrangement links TRBV7-9 to TRBJ2-7; TCRdb gives TRBD2 as the D gene, but with no DNA this cannot be confirmed. The length of the CDR3 is 15 residues. A DNA sequence was not provided. The germline V gene has CDR1 SEHNR and CDR2 FQNEAQ (reference sequence). This chain's CDR3 is CASSFERGGLHEQYF.

V usage is TRBV18 and J usage is TRBJ2-1. The V gene's germline CDR1 is KGHSH and CDR2 LQKENI. The CDR3 contains 13 residues. No nucleotide data were recorded. CDR3 amino acids: CASSLGRLNEQFF.

The V gene is TRBV6-5, the J gene TRBJ1-2. From germline, CDR1 is MNHEY and CDR2 SVGAGI. The CDR3 runs to 14 residues. The record lacks a DNA sequence. The CDR3 is CASSYSWGSDGYTF.

The chain recombines TRBV7-9 with TRBJ2-5; there is no DNA to check the TCRdb D call of TRBD1. CDR3 length: 15 residues. The DNA is unrecorded. Germline assignment: CDR1 SEHNR and CDR2 FQNEAQ (reference sequence). The CDR3 region is CASSLWGQGAETQYF.

The chain employs TRBV5-1 and TRBJ1-2; TCRdb names TRBD1, which stays unverified in the absence of DNA. CDR3 length: 15 amino acids. The nucleotide record is missing. Germline lookup yields CDR1 SGHRS and CDR2 YFSETQ. The chain's CDR3 is CASSWGTGSNYGYTF. Supplemented by reference TRBV5-1 and TRBJ1-2, the full variable domain reads KAGVTQTPRYLIKTRGQQVTLSCSPISGHRSVSWYQQTPGQGLQFLFEYFSETQRNKGNFPGRFSGRQFSNSRSEMNVSTLELGDSALYLCASSWGTGSNYGYTFGSGTRLTVV.

CDR3 amino acids: CASSQAALYNEQFF. This rearrangement joins TRBV4-3 to TRBJ2-1. This CDR3 is built from 14 residues. The DNA is not on file. From germline, CDR1 is LGHNA and CDR2 YSLEER.

The chain has TRBV13 and TRBJ1-5. The CDR3 contains 14 residues. Only the protein is on record. Germline CDR1 PRHDT, CDR2 FYEKMQ (reference sequence). The CDR3 spells CASSLGRPPQPQHF.

The chain combines TRBV7-8 with TRBJ2-2. Germline V CDR1 and CDR2: SGHVS, FQNEAQ. The CDR3 is 12 residues long. There is no recorded DNA. This CDR3 reads CASSRAPGELFF.

The chain links TRBV7-2 to TRBJ1-5. Germline CDR1 is SGHTA and CDR2 is FQGNSA. This CDR3 is 13 amino acids long. The DNA is not on file. The CDR3 reads CASSLDRGQPQHF.

The chain recombines TRBV4-1 with TRBJ1-6. The CDR3 runs to 15 residues. DNA is not recorded here. Germline V CDR1 and CDR2: MGHRA, YSYEKL. The CDR3 loop is CASSQVGGTYSPLHF.

The chain couples TRBV7-9 to TRBJ2-1; the D call of TRBD2 rests on TCRdb alone, since no DNA is present to check it. Germline V gives CDR1 SEHNR, CDR2 FQNEAQ (reference sequence). This CDR3 region has 12 residues. Nucleotide data are not available. CDR3 in amino acids: CASSLRGPGQFF.

The chain joins TRBV11-2 to TRBJ2-3; TCRdb proposes TRBD2, but this gene call is untestable without DNA. Germline values: CDR1 SGHAT, CDR2 FQNNGV. The CDR3 sequence is 18 residues long. The DNA is not on file. CDR3 sequence: CASSLDLRTSGSADTQYF.

The rearrangement links TRBV18 to TRBJ2-3; checking the TCRdb D call of TRBD2 is not possible without DNA. CDR3 length equals 16 residues. DNA is not recorded here. Germline CDR1 is KGHSH and CDR2 is LQKENI. The CDR3 region is CASSPRLAGPTYTQYF.

The CDR3 loop is CASSPRGGNTEAFF. The chain is built from TRBV18 and TRBJ1-1. The CDR3 is made up of 14 amino acids. No DNA appears here. In germline, CDR1 is KGHSH, CDR2 LQKENI.

The chain has TRBV5-1 and TRBJ1-3; TCRdb reports TRBD1, a call that lacks DNA to check it against. The CDR3 runs to 14 residues. DNA was not recorded. CDR1 is SGHRS, CDR2 YFSETQ, per germline. The CDR3 here is CASSLTGAGNTIYF.

The chain carries TRBV18 and TRBJ2-3; TCRdb names TRBD2, which stays unverified in the absence of DNA. The CDR3 has 14 amino acids. DNA is not recorded here. Germline CDR1 KGHSH, CDR2 LQKENI. The CDR3 reads CASSPRKSTDTQYF. The full variable domain, with the rest looked up from reference TRBV18 and TRBJ2-3, is NAGVMQNPRHLVRRRGQEARLRCSPMKGHSHVYWYRQLPEEGLKFMVYLQKENIIDESGMPKERFSAEFPKEGPSILRIQQVVRGDSAAYFCASSPRKSTDTQYFGPGTRLTVL.

The chain is built from TRBV7-6 and TRBJ2-2; TCRdb's D gene call, TRBD2, goes unchecked for lack of DNA. Germline V gene data show CDR1 as SGHVS and CDR2 as FNYEAQ. The CDR3 length is 15 residues. DNA is not recorded here. CDR3: CASSFSSGDTGELFF.

The V gene is TRBV6-5, the J gene TRBJ1-3. Per the germline V gene, CDR1 is MNHEY and CDR2 is SVGAGI. This CDR3 comprises 14 residues. The entry carries no DNA sequence. CDR3 region: CASSLRGEGNTIYF.

V gene TRBV18 combines with J gene TRBJ1-2. CDR1 is KGHSH, CDR2 LQKENI, per germline. CDR3 size: 13 residues. This entry has no DNA. The CDR3 here is CASSPRRFYGYTF.

V usage is TRBV9 and J usage is TRBJ2-7. This CDR3 contains 13 residues. The coding DNA is unavailable. The germline gives CDR1 SGDLS, CDR2 YYNGEE. The CDR3 here is CASSGSDGHEQYF.

The rearrangement links TRBV19 to TRBJ1-2; TCRdb selects TRBD1, and the lack of DNA leaves this call unchecked. This CDR3 region has 13 residues. No DNA sequence is on record. Germline CDR1 LNHDA, CDR2 SQIVND (reference sequence). The CDR3 here is CASSIRGWYGYTF.

The chain carries TRBV30 and TRBJ2-7; the D call from TCRdb, TRBD2, cannot be confirmed without DNA. In germline, CDR1 is GTSNPN, CDR2 SVGIG (reference sequence). CDR3 length: 13 amino acids. The coding DNA is unavailable. The CDR3 spells CAWSAWTSYEQYF. The full variable domain, completed using reference TRBV30 and TRBJ2-7, is SQTIHQWPATLVQPVGSPLSLECTVEGTSNPNLYWYRQAAGRGLQLLFYSVGIGQISSEVPQNLSASRPQDRQFILSSKKLLLSDSGFYLCAWSAWTSYEQYFGPGTRLTVT.

This rearrangement joins TRBV7-8 to TRBJ2-1; TCRdb reports TRBD2, a call that lacks DNA to check it against. This CDR3 has 14 amino acids. No DNA has been recorded. Germline CDR1 reads SGHVS; CDR2 reads FQNEAQ. The CDR3 loop reads CASSLARGGGADFF. The entire variable domain, with the rest obtained from reference TRBV7-8 and TRBJ2-1, is as follows: GAGVSQSPRYKVAKRGQDVALRCDPISGHVSLFWYQQALGQGPEFLTYFQNEAQLDKSGLPSDRFFAERPEGSVSTLKIQRTQQEDSAVYLCASSLARGGGADFFGPGTRLTVL.